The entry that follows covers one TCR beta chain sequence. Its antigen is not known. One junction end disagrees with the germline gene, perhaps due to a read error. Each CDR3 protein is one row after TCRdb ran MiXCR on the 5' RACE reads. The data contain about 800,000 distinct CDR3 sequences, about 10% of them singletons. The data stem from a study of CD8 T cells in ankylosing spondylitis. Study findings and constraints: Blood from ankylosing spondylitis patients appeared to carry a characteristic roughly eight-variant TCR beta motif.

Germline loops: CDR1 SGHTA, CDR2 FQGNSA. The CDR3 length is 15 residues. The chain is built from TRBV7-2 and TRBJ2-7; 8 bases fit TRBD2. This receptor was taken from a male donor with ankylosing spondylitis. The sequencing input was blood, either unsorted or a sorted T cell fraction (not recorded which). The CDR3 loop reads CASSQPGLGSFEQYF. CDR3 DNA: TGTGCCAGCAGCCAACCGGGACTAGGATCCTTCGAGCAGTACTTC.